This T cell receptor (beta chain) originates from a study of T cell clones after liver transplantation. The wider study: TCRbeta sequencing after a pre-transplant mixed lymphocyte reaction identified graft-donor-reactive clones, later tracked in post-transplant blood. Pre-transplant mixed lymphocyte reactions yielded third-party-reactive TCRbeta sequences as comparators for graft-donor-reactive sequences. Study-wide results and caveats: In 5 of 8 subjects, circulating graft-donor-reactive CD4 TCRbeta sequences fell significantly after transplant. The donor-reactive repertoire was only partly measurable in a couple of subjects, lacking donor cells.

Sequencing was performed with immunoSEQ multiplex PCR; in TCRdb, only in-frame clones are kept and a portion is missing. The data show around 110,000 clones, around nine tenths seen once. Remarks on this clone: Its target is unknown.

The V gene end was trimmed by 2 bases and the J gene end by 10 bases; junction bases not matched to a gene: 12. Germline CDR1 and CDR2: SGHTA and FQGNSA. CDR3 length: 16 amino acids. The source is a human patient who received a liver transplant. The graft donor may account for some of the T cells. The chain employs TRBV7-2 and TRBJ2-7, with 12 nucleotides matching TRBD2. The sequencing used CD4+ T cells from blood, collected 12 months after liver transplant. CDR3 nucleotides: TGTGCCAGCAGCTTATTCACATACCGACTAGCGGGAGAACAGTACTTC. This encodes CASSLFTYRLAGEQYF. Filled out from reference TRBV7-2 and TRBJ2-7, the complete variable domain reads GAGVSQSPSNKVTEKGKDVELRCDPISGHTALYWYRQSLGQGLEFLIYFQGNSAPDKSGLPSDRFSAERTGGSVSTLTIQRTQQEDSAVYLCASSLFTYRLAGEQYFGPGTRLTVT.